The 26 T cell receptor beta chains presented below share a single source sample, sequenced in a study of T cell changes during pregnancy in multiple sclerosis. Using immunoSEQ multiplex PCR, the repertoire was profiled, and TCRdb retains in-frame clones only, with some absent. The top ten clones hold less than 0.75% of a sample with tens of thousands of clones, about 93% of them seen once. The starting material was peripheral blood, obtained in the second trimester of pregnancy. These receptors were obtained from a female donor in good health, enrolled as a control in a pregnancy study.

The V call is TRBV5-4, the J call TRBJ2-3, with TRBD2 matching over 7 bases. Losses at the gene ends were 4 bases for V and 0 bases for J; bases not matched to a gene: 8. CDR3 length: 16 residues. Looked up from germline, CDR1 is SGHNT and CDR2 is YYREEE (reference sequence). The CDR3 nucleotides are TGTGCCAGCAGCAGTGCGCGGGAGAGGAGCACAGATACGCAGTATTTT. It encodes CASSSARERSTDTQYF.

This clone appeared a single time. This chain joins TRBV7-9 and TRBJ2-1; no firm D call. V gave up 5 bases and J gave up 4 bases, with 3 bases separating them. CDR1 is SEHNR, CDR2 FQNEAQ, per germline (reference sequence). This CDR3 is 11 amino acids long. CDR3 in DNA: TGTGCCAGCAGCCCTTACAATGAGCAGTTCTTC. Protein sequence: CASSPYNEQFF. Supplemented by reference TRBV7-9 and TRBJ2-1, the full variable domain reads DTGVSQNPRHKITKRGQNVTFRCDPISEHNRLYWYRQTLGQGPEFLTYFQNEAQLEKSRLLSDRFSAERPKGSFSTLEIQRTEQGDSAMYLCASSPYNEQFFGPGTRLTVL.

The rearrangement links TRBV14 to TRBJ1-2, with D unresolved. The ends were cut back, 0 bases at V and 4 bases at J, with 9 bases in the middle. Germline V gene lookup returns CDR1 SGHDN and CDR2 FVKESK. The CDR3 loop spans 14 amino acids. CDR3 nucleotides: TGTGCCAGCAGCCAAGATTTAACAGCCTATGGCTACACCTTC. Translating it yields CASSQDLTAYGYTF.

The chain couples TRBV5-1 to TRBJ1-2; D uncertain. The CDR3 runs 14 residues. V lost 4 bases and J 14 bases, leaving 24 bases between the germline ends. In germline, CDR1 is SGHRS, CDR2 YFSETQ. CDR3 DNA: TGCGCCAGCAGCCCAACGACTCCCAACCCCGGTCTAACCTTC. Protein sequence: CASSPTTPNPGLTF.

The chain joins TRBV5-4 to TRBJ1-5; 7 bases agree with TRBD1. Trimming at V came to 4 bases and at J to 6 bases, leaving 7 bases not matched to a gene. Germline V CDR1 and CDR2: SGHNT, YYREEE (reference sequence). The CDR3 has 14 amino acids. The CDR3 spells CASSRQGQGQPQHF. The CDR3 DNA sequence: TGTGCCAGCAGCCGACAGGGCCAGGGTCAGCCCCAGCATTTT.

The J gene is TRBJ1-4, the V gene TRBV2; D not certain. Germline assignment: CDR1 SNHLY and CDR2 FYNNEI. Trimming removed 6 bases from V and 8 bases from J, with 7 bases in between. The length of the CDR3 is 11 residues. CDR3 sequence reads: CASRAFEKLFF. DNA for the CDR3: TGTGCCAGCAGGGCCTTCGAAAAACTGTTTTTT.

The V call is TRBV5-4, the J call TRBJ2-7; 10 bases map to TRBD1. The CDR3 runs to 13 residues. With 2 bases clipped from V and 6 bases from J, the junction kept 2 bases outside the gene matches. Germline V gene data show CDR1 as SGHNT and CDR2 as YYREEE (reference sequence). Here the CDR3 reads CASSFRDRGEQYF. The CDR3 DNA is TGTGCCAGCAGCTTCCGGGACAGGGGCGAGCAGTACTTC.

The DNA of the CDR3 is TGCAGCGTAAAGCCCCCGGGGGACACTGAAGCTTTCTTT. Translated, it gives CSVKPPGDTEAFF. The chain uses TRBV29-1 and TRBJ1-1; weak D call: TRBD1 (5 bases). V was clipped by 6 bases and J by 3 bases, with 14 bases between them. The CDR3 has 13 amino acids. Germline V gene sequence: CDR1 SQVTM, CDR2 ANQGSEA.

This clone occurred once. This rearrangement joins TRBV6-5 to TRBJ2-7; 7 bases agree with TRBD1. Germline CDR1 and CDR2: MNHEY and SVGAGI. The CDR3 has 13 amino acids. The V and J ends lost 4 bases and 7 bases, in that order; junction bases with no gene match: 7. CDR3 residues: CASSSGTVEEQYF. The CDR3 bases are TGTGCCAGCAGTTCCGGGACAGTTGAGGAGCAGTACTTC.

The rearrangement uses TRBV29-1 and TRBJ2-7, with D perhaps TRBD1 (5 bases). V lost 4 bases and J lost 2, with 12 bases in between. The CDR3 contains 13 residues. Germline CDR1 and CDR2: SQVTM and ANQGSEA. The CDR3 sequence: CSVVPDTTYEQYF. CDR3 bases: TGCAGCGTTGTGCCGGACACGACCTACGAGCAGTACTTC.

The rearrangement links TRBV6-1 to TRBJ1-5, with D maybe TRBD1 (6 bases). The CDR3 sequence is 14 residues long. From germline, CDR1 is MNHNS and CDR2 SASEGT. The V and J ends lost 4 bases and 3 bases respectively, with 10 bases between them. The CDR3 spells CASSGGGANQPQHF. The DNA of the CDR3 is TGTGCCAGCAGTGGAGGGGGGGCCAATCAGCCCCAGCATTTT.

This chain connects TRBV4-2 to TRBJ1-2, with D possibly matching TRBD1 (6 bases). The V gene's germline CDR1 is LGHNA and CDR2 YNFKEQ. CDR3 length: 16 residues. V was cut by 0 bases and J by 5 bases, with 16 bases left in between. The chain's CDR3 is CASSQDLGNRGYGYTF. CDR3 sequence (DNA): TGTGCCAGCAGCCAAGATCTCGGCAATAGGGGGTATGGCTACACCTTC.

In DNA form, the CDR3 reads TGCAGCGTTCTCAGGGGGCAGCCCCAGCATTTT. This sequence encodes CSVLRGQPQHF. The chain employs TRBV29-1 and TRBJ1-5; 7 bases line up with TRBD1. CDR3 size: 11 residues. Germline CDR1 and CDR2: SQVTM and ANQGSEA. With V trimmed by 5 bases and J by 7 bases, 2 bases remained unmatched. Full variable domain (remainder filled in from reference TRBV29-1 and TRBJ1-5): SAVISQKPSRDICQRGTSLTIQCQVDSQVTMMFWYRQQPGQSLTLIATANQGSEATYESGFVIDKFPISRPNLTFSTLTVSNMSPEDSSIYLCSVLRGQPQHFGDGTRLSIL.

The CDR3 bases are TGCGCCAGCAGCCGCGGGACAGGGGCTACTGAAGCTTTCTTT. Its protein is CASSRGTGATEAFF. This chain uses TRBV4-3 with TRBJ1-1, with 10 bases aligning to TRBD1. Germline V gene lookup returns CDR1 LGHNA and CDR2 YSLEER. CDR3 size: 14 residues. V was pared by 4 bases and J by 5 bases, with 4 bases of the junction left unmatched.

J is TRBJ1-5 and V is TRBV6-6, with TRBD1 as a possible D gene (5 bases). The length of the CDR3 is 14 residues. V was clipped by 0 bases and J by 2 bases, with 5 bases between them. Germline CDR1 MNHNY, CDR2 SVGAGI (reference sequence). The CDR3 DNA is TGTGCCAGCAGTTACTCAGGGGGCAATCAGCCCCAGCATTTT. It specifies CASSYSGGNQPQHF.

J is TRBJ1-4 and V is TRBV5-4; D not resolved. This CDR3 has 13 amino acids. The V gene lost 4 bases and the J gene lost 7 bases, with 11 bases spanning the gap. Germline-derived CDR1 and CDR2 are SGHNT and YYREEE (reference sequence). CDR3 residues: CASSPVPGEKLFF. As DNA, the CDR3 is TGTGCCAGCAGCCCCGTTCCCGGTGAAAAACTGTTTTTT.

The chain employs TRBV6-6 and TRBJ2-1, with D possibly being TRBD2 (5 bases). V lost 0 bases and J 9 bases, leaving 9 bases between the germline ends. The CDR3 has 13 amino acids. The V gene's germline CDR1 is MNHNY and CDR2 SVGAGI (reference sequence). The CDR3 nucleotides are TGTGCCAGCAGTTACTCGGTCGCGGGTGAGCAGTTCTTC. Translation: CASSYSVAGEQFF.

The chain has TRBV11-3 and TRBJ1-3; D gene unclear. The CDR3 has 12 amino acids. The V end lost 5 bases, the J end lost 4 bases, and 6 bases lay between the germline ends. Per germline, CDR1 SGHNT and CDR2 YENEEA. CDR3 protein: CASSHQGNTIYF. The CDR3, as DNA: TGTGCCAGCAGCCATCAAGGAAACACCATATATTTT. The whole variable domain, filled in from reference TRBV11-3 and TRBJ1-3, reads EAGVVQSPRYKIIEKKQPVAFWCNPISGHNTLYWYLQNLGQGPELLIRYENEEAVDDSQLPKDRFSAERLKGVDSTLKIQPAELGDSAVYLCASSHQGNTIYFGEGSWLTVV.

The CDR3 protein is CASSYTLRDSPLHF. CDR3 coding DNA: TGTGCCAGCAGTTATACCTTGAGGGATTCACCCCTCCACTTT. The V gene is TRBV6-5, the J gene TRBJ1-6; D gene uncertain. Trimming removed 3 bases from V and 8 bases from J, with 11 bases in between. CDR1 is MNHEY, CDR2 SVGAGI, per germline. The CDR3 consists of 14 residues.

This clone was counted a single time. The chain couples TRBV4-2 to TRBJ1-2; 9 bases align to TRBD1. From germline, CDR1 is LGHNA and CDR2 YNFKEQ. The CDR3 covers 15 residues. Trimming at V came to 1 base and at J to 6 bases, leaving 6 bases not matched to a gene. In DNA, the CDR3 is TGTGCCAGCAGCCAAGTCTCGACAGGGGGGAATGGCTACACCTTC. It translates to CASSQVSTGGNGYTF.

The chain combines TRBV21-1 with TRBJ2-7; TRBD1 is the table's D call, not checked against the DNA. TRBV21-1 is listed as a pseudogene. The length of the CDR3 is 14 residues. The CDR3 DNA sequence: TGTGCCAGCAGCAAAACTGAGACACTCTACGAGCAGTACTTC. Amino acids: CASSKTETLYEQYF.

This clone was picked up a small number of times. V usage is TRBV11-2 and J usage is TRBJ1-1; D is uncertain. The ends were cut back, 5 bases at V and 0 bases at J, with 7 bases in the middle. Looked up from germline, CDR1 is SGHAT and CDR2 is FQNNGV. This CDR3 is built from 13 residues. The CDR3 coding sequence is TGTGCCAGCAGCGTACATATGAACACTGAAGCTTTCTTT. As protein: CASSVHMNTEAFF.

The chain uses TRBV5-1 and TRBJ1-2, with TRBD1 matching over 7 bases. V dropped 5 bases and J dropped 4; count of bases not matched to a gene: 8. Germline values: CDR1 SGHRS, CDR2 YFSETQ. This CDR3 region has 14 residues. For the CDR3, the DNA is TGCGCCAGCAGGCCCGACAGGGAGAGCTATGGCTACACCTTC. This codes for CASRPDRESYGYTF.

This clone occurred once. V and J are TRBV4-3 and TRBJ1-2, with TRBD1 as a possible D gene (6 bases). Germline V gene sequence: CDR1 LGHNA, CDR2 YSLEER. Deletions cut 0 bases from V and 5 bases from J, with 25 bases between. The CDR3 covers 19 residues. The CDR3 loop is CASSQDKRTVRVQGYGYTF. As DNA, the CDR3 is TGCGCCAGCAGCCAAGATAAGAGGACAGTACGGGTTCAAGGGTATGGCTACACCTTC.

J is TRBJ1-1 and V is TRBV6-5, with D perhaps matching TRBD1 (6 bases). Trimming left V 6 bases short and J 4 bases short, with 15 bases between. CDR1 is MNHEY, CDR2 SVGAGI, per germline. The CDR3 loop spans 14 amino acids. CDR3 protein: CASRTGQRVTEAFF. CDR3 DNA: TGTGCCAGCAGGACCGGACAGAGGGTCACTGAAGCTTTCTTT.

V and J are TRBV9 and TRBJ2-7, with D unclear. The CDR3 runs 16 residues. CDR1 and CDR2 (germline): SGDLS, YYNGEE. Trimming stripped 0 bases from V and 0 bases from J, with 13 bases between. CDR3 region: CASSVEPRLSSYEQYF. The CDR3 bases are TGTGCCAGCAGCGTAGAACCCCGCCTGAGCTCCTACGAGCAGTACTTC. Looking up the rest from reference TRBV9 and TRBJ2-7 gives the full variable domain: DSGVTQTPKHLITATGQRVTLRCSPRSGDLSVYWYQQSLDQGLQFLIQYYNGEERAKGNILERFSAQQFPDLHSELNLSSLELGDSALYFCASSVEPRLSSYEQYFGPGTRLTVT.